The next 19 T cell receptor beta chains were all read from a single sample in a study of cytomegalovirus exposure and HLA in healthy donors (dated by TCRdb to between 2016 and 2019). Receptor amplification or capture employed the immunoSEQ multiplex PCR assay. Sourced from immuneACCESS, this table was stored by TCRdb with only in-frame sequences that have V and J called. A share of the clones is absent; for the studies checked, an unresolved V gene accounts for under half, and the remainder has no known explanation. For this sample the table gives some 340,000 clones, of which around 87% were detected only once. Jointly, the top ten make up about 1% of the sample. The sample was PBMCs. The receptors were sampled from a woman in her 30s in good health and CMV-seropositive.

V gene TRBV4-1 combines with J gene TRBJ2-5; the D is unclear. Germline V gene sequence: CDR1 MGHRA, CDR2 YSYEKL. The V and J ends lost 4 bases and 5 bases respectively, with 17 bases between them. The CDR3 runs 15 residues. The CDR3: CASSRAMGVPETQYF. In nucleotides, the CDR3 is TGCGCCAGCAGCCGAGCTATGGGCGTCCCCGAGACCCAGTACTTC.

The rearrangement joins TRBV7-9 to TRBJ2-1, with 10 bases fitting TRBD1. This CDR3 comprises 16 residues. J gave up 4 bases and V 5 bases, and 8 bases lay outside the gene matches. Germline V gene lookup returns CDR1 SEHNR and CDR2 FQNEAQ (reference sequence). CDR3 DNA: TGTGCCAGCAGCCGACAGGGGGCGGACCTATACAATGAGCAGTTCTTC. Its translation: CASSRQGADLYNEQFF.

The V and J genes are TRBV30 and TRBJ2-1; 8 bases agree with TRBD1. Germline V gene data show CDR1 as GTSNPN and CDR2 as SVGIG (reference sequence). CDR3 length: 15 residues. The ends lost 0 bases at V and 5 bases at J; junction bases unmatched: 6. The CDR3 DNA is TGTGCCTGGAGTGTAGGCGGGACAGGAGACAATGAGCAGTTCTTC. Translated, it gives CAWSVGGTGDNEQFF. The full variable domain, its missing parts supplied by reference TRBV30 and TRBJ2-1, is SQTIHQWPATLVQPVGSPLSLECTVEGTSNPNLYWYRQAAGRGLQLLFYSVGIGQISSEVPQNLSASRPQDRQFILSSKKLLLSDSGFYLCAWSVGGTGDNEQFFGPGTRLTVL.

The V gene is TRBV2, the J gene TRBJ2-5; perhaps TRBD2 as D (6 bases). The V and J ends lost 4 bases and 4 bases respectively, with 19 bases between them. The germline V gene encodes CDR1 SNHLY and CDR2 FYNNEI. CDR3 length: 16 amino acids. In DNA form, the CDR3 reads TGTGCCAGCAGTGCTACGGGAGACCTTCGTCTAGAGACCCAGTACTTC. Translated, it gives CASSATGDLRLETQYF.

The chain carries TRBV6-1 and TRBJ1-5, with D unclear. This CDR3 comprises 13 residues. Germline V CDR1 and CDR2: MNHNS, SASEGT. V was clipped by 1 base and J by 6 bases, with 7 bases between them. The CDR3 region has the DNA TGTGCCAGCAGTGAAGTAAGTGGTCAGCCCCAGCATTTT. This encodes CASSEVSGQPQHF.

The chain carries TRBV13 and TRBJ2-3, with D possibly TRBD2 on 6 matching bases. The CDR3 spans 16 residues. Trimming removed 0 bases from V and 2 bases from J, with 12 bases in between. From germline, CDR1 is PRHDT and CDR2 FYEKMQ (reference sequence). The CDR3 is CASSLGRTTNTDTQYF. The CDR3 DNA sequence: TGTGCCAGCAGCTTAGGCCGGACTACTAACACAGATACGCAGTATTTT.

This chain joins TRBV15 and TRBJ2-7; D remains unclear. The CDR3 loop spans 18 amino acids. CDR1 LNHNV and CDR2 YYDKDF come from the germline V gene (reference sequence). V was cut by 0 bases and J by 2 bases, with 20 bases left in between. CDR3 in amino acids: CATSRESGAILPTYEQYF. The CDR3 nucleotides read TGTGCCACCAGCAGAGAGTCGGGCGCAATACTACCGACCTACGAGCAGTACTTC.

The rearrangement joins TRBV7-7 to TRBJ2-3; 9 bases agree with TRBD1. Germline trimming cut 5 bases from V and 4 bases from J; bases unmatched to any gene: 10. Per the germline V gene, CDR1 is SSHAT and CDR2 is FNYEAQ (reference sequence). The CDR3 is 16 residues long. The CDR3 protein is CASSRLPGQGPDTQYF. DNA of the CDR3: TGTGCCAGCAGCCGTCTCCCGGGACAGGGCCCAGATACGCAGTATTTT.

This clone was seen just once. The chain has TRBV7-3 and TRBJ2-6; D not certain. Germline CDR1 SGHTA, CDR2 FQGTGA. Trimming shortened V by 3 bases and J by 0 bases, and 12 bases separated the two germline ends. The CDR3 totals 17 residues. This chain's CDR3 is CASSFGPNFSGANVLTF. CDR3 DNA: TGTGCCAGCAGCTTTGGCCCAAACTTCTCTGGGGCCAACGTCCTGACTTTC.

The rearrangement joins TRBV7-2 to TRBJ2-7, with 7 bases aligning to TRBD1. The CDR3 extends over 14 amino acids. Per the germline V gene, CDR1 is SGHTA and CDR2 is FQGNSA. V shed 6 bases, J shed 3 bases, and the junction held 8 bases outside the gene matches. CDR3 in DNA: TGTGCCAGCAGTTACCTGACAGGGAGCTACGAGCAGTACTTC. Its translation is CASSYLTGSYEQYF.

The genes are TRBV5-1 and TRBJ2-3; D unclear. The V end was cut by 1 base, the J end by 2 bases, with 11 bases between. This CDR3 is built from 15 residues. Germline V CDR1 and CDR2: SGHRS, YFSETQ. The CDR3 region has the DNA TGCGCCAGCAGCTTGAGTGGTGGAATCACAGATACGCAGTATTTT. It is translated as CASSLSGGITDTQYF. Full variable domain (remainder filled in from reference TRBV5-1 and TRBJ2-3): KAGVTQTPRYLIKTRGQQVTLSCSPISGHRSVSWYQQTPGQGLQFLFEYFSETQRNKGNFPGRFSGRQFSNSRSEMNVSTLELGDSALYLCASSLSGGITDTQYFGPGTRLTVL.

The chain is built from TRBV7-2 and TRBJ2-7, with 9 bases fitting TRBD2. After removal of 1 base from V and 3 bases from J, the junction contained 7 bases not matched to a gene. This CDR3 spans 16 amino acids. Germline V gene data show CDR1 as SGHTA and CDR2 as FQGNSA. Here the CDR3 reads CASSLVSAGGGYEQYF. The DNA for the CDR3 is TGTGCCAGCAGCTTAGTTTCGGCGGGAGGGGGCTACGAGCAGTACTTC. The full variable domain, with the rest looked up from reference TRBV7-2 and TRBJ2-7, is GAGVSQSPSNKVTEKGKDVELRCDPISGHTALYWYRQSLGQGLEFLIYFQGNSAPDKSGLPSDRFSAERTGGSVSTLTIQRTQQEDSAVYLCASSLVSAGGGYEQYFGPGTRLTVT.

This clone was detected only a few times. This chain connects TRBV28 to TRBJ2-5; D gene unclear. The CDR3 runs 14 residues. Germline CDR1 reads MDHEN; CDR2 reads SYDVKM. Trimming removed 4 bases at V and 2 bases at J, with 11 bases between. This CDR3 is CASSSRLRQETQYF. The CDR3 nucleotides read TGTGCCAGCAGTTCGAGGTTGAGGCAAGAGACCCAGTACTTC.

This chain links TRBV27 with TRBJ2-1; D uncertain. The CDR3 extends over 13 amino acids. CDR1 is MNHEY, CDR2 SMNVEV, per germline (reference sequence). Between the trimmed V and J ends, which lost 7 bases and 0 bases, there was a span of 7 bases. This CDR3 is CASKRSSYNEQFF. In nucleotides, the CDR3 is TGTGCCAGCAAACGGAGCTCCTACAATGAGCAGTTCTTC.

A note on this clone: The identical CDR3 is also encoded by other nucleotide sequences in the sample. The chain is built from TRBV10-3 and TRBJ1-5; tentatively, D is TRBD1 (5 bases). The CDR3 has 14 residues. V lost 0 bases to trimming and J lost 2 bases, with 5 bases between them. Germline-derived CDR1 and CDR2 are ENHRY and SYGVKD. DNA of the CDR3: TGTGCCATCAGTGAGTCAGGGGGCAATCAGCCCCAGCATTTT. Translating it yields CAISESGGNQPQHF.

This CDR3 reads CASSLKGQPQHF. In nucleotides, the CDR3 is TGCGCCAGCAGCTTAAAAGGGCAGCCCCAGCATTTT. The chain recombines TRBV5-1 with TRBJ1-5; D gene unclear. V was trimmed by 2 bases and J by 7 bases, leaving 7 bases between them. The CDR3 is made up of 12 amino acids. Germline CDR1 SGHRS, CDR2 YFSETQ.

J is TRBJ2-4 and V is TRBV6-5; D is ambiguous. Trimming pared 10 bases from V and 3 bases from J, leaving 19 bases between. CDR3 length: 15 amino acids. Germline V gene sequence: CDR1 MNHEY, CDR2 SVGAGI. CDR3 DNA: TGTGCCACCGCGCTCCTGGCAGGCTTCAAAAACATTCAGTACTTC. Translating gives CATALLAGFKNIQYF.

In this sample, this clone turned up a few times. CDR3 sequence (DNA): TGTGCCAGCAGCTTAGCGCGGGGTGAAGCTTTCTTT. Encoded protein: CASSLARGEAFF. The V call is TRBV7-2, the J call TRBJ1-1; no clear D gene. V lost 0 bases and J lost 7, with 6 bases in between. Germline V gives CDR1 SGHTA, CDR2 FQGNSA. The CDR3 sequence is 12 residues long.

This rearrangement joins TRBV6-6 to TRBJ2-1; 7 bases fit TRBD2. Germline CDR1 is MNHNY and CDR2 is SVGAGI (reference sequence). The V gene end was trimmed by 0 bases and the J gene end by 5 bases; junction bases not matched to a gene: 1. This CDR3 is 14 amino acids long. The CDR3 DNA is TGTGCCAGCAGTTACTCCGGACTAGACAATGAGCAGTTCTTC. Amino acids: CASSYSGLDNEQFF.